This T cell receptor beta chain was documented in a study of vaccination and CD4 T cells after COVID-19. Overall study: At a median approximately 100 days (range 35 to 161) after diagnosis, post-COVID samples were drawn.

Germline CDR1 reads DFQATT; CDR2 reads SNEGSKA (reference sequence). Trimming removed 5 bases from V and 0 bases from J, with 14 bases in between. The CDR3 has 16 residues. Oncomine TCR Beta short-read sequencing was applied to DNA from cultured CD4+ T cells. Using the QIAamp micro DNA kit, genomic DNA was extracted from the CD4+ T cells that had been cultured. TCRdb recomputed calls from the PCR reads with MiXCR, one row per CDR3 protein. Here the sample spans around 9,000 distinct CDR3 sequences, roughly 33% being singletons. By sample fraction, this clonotype is medium-sized. As yet, its antigen is unknown. Indicated treatment: approximately 9-day PBMC culture with coronavirus spike peptide pools or control peptides (ViraFEST assay). CD4+ T lymphocytes from the unexposed donor were collected before the COVID-19 pandemic (2011-2018). Culture of 1.9 million or so PBMCs per well took place with approximately 10 IU/ml IL-2 and 8.5 to 10 ug/ml peptide pools. Medium was half-exchanged with fresh IL-2 medium on days 3 and 7. Following culture for over 9 days, CD4+ T cells were isolated by negative selection.

The receptor was isolated from a human donor in good health. V is TRBV20-1 and J is TRBJ1-6; possible D gene TRBD1, 5 bases. The source material was CD4+ T cells from blood, cultured in vitro. CDR3 sequence: CSAFREGGSYNSPLHF. CDR3 nucleotides: TGCAGTGCTTTCAGGGAGGGAGGCTCCTATAATTCACCCCTCCACTTT.